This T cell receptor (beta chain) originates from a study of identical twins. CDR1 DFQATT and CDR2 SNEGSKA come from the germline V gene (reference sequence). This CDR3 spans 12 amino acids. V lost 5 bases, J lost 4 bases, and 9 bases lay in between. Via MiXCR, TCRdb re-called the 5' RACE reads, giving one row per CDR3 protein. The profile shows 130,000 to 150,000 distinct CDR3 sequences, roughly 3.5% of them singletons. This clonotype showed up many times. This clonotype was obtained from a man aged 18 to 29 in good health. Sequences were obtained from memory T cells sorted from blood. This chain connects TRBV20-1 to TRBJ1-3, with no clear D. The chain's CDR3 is CSALADGNTIYF. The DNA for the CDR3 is TGCAGTGCTCTTGCCGACGGAAACACCATATATTTT.